This TCR beta chain was recovered during a study of T cells in Graves' hyperthyroidism and ophthalmopathy. Points from the study as a whole: The model anticipated ophthalmopathy a median about 7.1 months pre-onset. The blood repertoire included most of the expanded thyroid clonotypes above 0.001.

Thyroid ultrasound, orbital computed tomography, clinical symptoms, and serum thyroxine and TRAb underpinned diagnoses. The PBMCs were taken from more than 8 ml of fresh peripheral blood. Looked up from germline, CDR1 is MNHEY and CDR2 is SVGAGI. The CDR3 sequence is 14 residues long. J lost 6 bases, V lost 5 bases, and 5 bases had no gene match. This clonotype appeared many times. Its matching antigen is unknown. A much larger clone lies a single base off, so this may be a read error. TCR beta CDR3 regions were amplified from RNA transcripts. First-round RT-PCR targeting the TCR CDR3 was performed with the HTBI primer set. TCRdb called the multiplex PCR reads again in MiXCR, with one record for every CDR3 protein. The sample records around 350,000 distinct CDR3 sequences, about 18% being singletons.

Input material: blood. The receptor comes from a woman between 18 and 30 years old with Graves' hyperthyroidism. The chain couples TRBV6-5 to TRBJ2-5; 11 nucleotides align to TRBD1. The DNA for the CDR3 is TGTGCCAGCAGTCACGGGACAGGGGGACAGACCCAGTACTTC. It is translated as CASSHGTGGQTQYF.